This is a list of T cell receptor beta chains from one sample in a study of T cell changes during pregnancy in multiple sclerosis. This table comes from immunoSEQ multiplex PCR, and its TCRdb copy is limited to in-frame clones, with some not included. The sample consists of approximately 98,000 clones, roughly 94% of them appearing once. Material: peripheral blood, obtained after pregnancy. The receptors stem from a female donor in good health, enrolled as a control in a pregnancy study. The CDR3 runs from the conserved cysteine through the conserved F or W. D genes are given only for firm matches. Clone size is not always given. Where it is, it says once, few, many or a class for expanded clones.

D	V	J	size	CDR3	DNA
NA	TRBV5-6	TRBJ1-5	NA	CASSWGGVSNQPQHF	TGTGCCAGCAGCTGGGGGGGGGTGAGCAATCAGCCCCAGCATTTT
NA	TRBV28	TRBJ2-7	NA	CASMNSYEQYF	TGTGCCAGCATGAATTCCTACGAGCAGTACTTC
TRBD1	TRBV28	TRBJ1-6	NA	CASSLLTGGRSPLHF	TGTGCCAGCAGTTTATTGACAGGGGGCCGTTCACCCCTCCACTTT
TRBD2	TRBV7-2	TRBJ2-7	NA	CASSAGLAFYEQYF	TGTGCCAGCAGCGCGGGACTAGCGTTCTACGAGCAGTACTTC
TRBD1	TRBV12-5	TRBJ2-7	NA	CASGFHDRGGYEQYF	TGTGCTAGTGGTTTCCACGACAGGGGGGGCTACGAGCAGTACTTC
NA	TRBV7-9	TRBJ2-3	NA	CASKVGITDTQYF	TGTGCCAGCAAGGTCGGGATCACAGATACGCAGTATTTT
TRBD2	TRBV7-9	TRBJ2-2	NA	CASSTSGRNTGELFF	TGTGCCAGCAGTACCAGCGGGAGAAACACCGGGGAGCTGTTTTTT
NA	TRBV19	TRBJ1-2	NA	CASAGLYGYTF	TGTGCCAGTGCAGGACTCTATGGCTACACCTTC
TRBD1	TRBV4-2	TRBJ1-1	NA	CASGQGAEAFF	TGTGCCAGCGGACAGGGAGCTGAAGCTTTCTTT
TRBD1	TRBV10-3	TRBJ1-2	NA	CAIRGTGLSYGYTF	TGTGCCATCAGAGGGACAGGGTTGAGCTATGGCTACACCTTC
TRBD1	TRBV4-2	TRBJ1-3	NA	CASSQVDRVTGNTIYF	TGTGCCAGCAGCCAAGTGGACAGGGTCACTGGAAACACCATATATTTT
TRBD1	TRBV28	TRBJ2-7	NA	CASSLTGAYEQYF	TGTGCCAGCAGTTTAACAGGGGCGTACGAGCAGTACTTC
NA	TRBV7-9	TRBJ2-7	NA	CASSKTEIQTYEQYF	TGTGCCAGCAGCAAAACAGAGATACAAACCTACGAGCAGTACTTC
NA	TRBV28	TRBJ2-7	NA	CASSLGRAGLYEQYF	TGTGCCAGCAGCCTAGGTCGAGCGGGCTTGTACGAGCAGTACTTC
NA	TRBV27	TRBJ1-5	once	CASSLEGRLRQPQHF	TGTGCCAGCAGTTTAGAGGGGAGGTTGAGACAGCCCCAGCATTTT
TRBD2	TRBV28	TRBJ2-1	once	CASSLFRSTSGSYNEQFF	TGTGCCAGCAGTTTATTCAGATCTACTAGCGGGTCCTACAATGAGCAGTTCTTC
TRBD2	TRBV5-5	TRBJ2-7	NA	CASSLGTSFSYEQYF	TGTGCCAGCAGCTTGGGGACTAGCTTCTCCTACGAGCAGTACTTC
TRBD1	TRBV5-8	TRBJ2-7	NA	CASSLGDRGTYEQYF	TGTGCCAGCAGCTTGGGCGACAGGGGGACGTACGAGCAGTACTTC
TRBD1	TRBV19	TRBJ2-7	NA	CASSPQGASYEQYF	TGTGCCAGTAGTCCCCAGGGGGCCTCCTACGAGCAGTACTTC
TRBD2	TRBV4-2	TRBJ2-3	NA	CASSQGAGEGTDTQYF	TGTGCCAGCAGCCAAGGAGCGGGAGAAGGGACAGATACGCAGTATTTT
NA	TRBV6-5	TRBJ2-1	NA	CASGDYRYNEQFF	TGTGCCAGCGGAGACTATAGATACAATGAGCAGTTCTTC
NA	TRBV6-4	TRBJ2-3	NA	CASTDSLGVCTDTQYF	TGTGCCAGCACGGATAGTCTAGGGGTGTGCACAGATACGCAGTATTTT
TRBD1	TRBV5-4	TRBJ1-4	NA	CASSLAGQGEEKLFF	TGTGCCAGCAGCTTGGCGGGACAGGGTGAAGAAAAACTGTTTTTT
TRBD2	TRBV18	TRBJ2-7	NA	CASSPRRGGDRYEQYF	TGTGCCAGCTCACCCCGCCGGGGGGGGGACCGGTACGAGCAGTACTTC
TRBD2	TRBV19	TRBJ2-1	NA	CASKLTSGGRGEQFF	TGTGCCAGTAAATTGACTAGCGGGGGGCGGGGTGAGCAGTTCTTC
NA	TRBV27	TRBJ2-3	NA	CASRLMGAGTDTQYF	TGTGCCAGCAGACTTATGGGGGCGGGCACAGATACGCAGTATTTT
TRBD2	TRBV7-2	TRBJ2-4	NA	CASSLAASGGGIQYF	TGTGCCAGCAGCTTAGCGGCTAGCGGGGGAGGCATTCAGTACTTC
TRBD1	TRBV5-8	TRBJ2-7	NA	CASSSGQGLHEQYF	TGTGCCAGCAGCTCGGGACAGGGGCTCCACGAGCAGTACTTC